This TCR beta chain is drawn from a study of blood T cell repertoires in COVID-19. Study details: Sites across the United States, Italy and Spain contributed samples from acute and convalescent COVID-19.

The CDR3 sequence is 16 residues long. Germline V CDR1 and CDR2: SGHDN, FVKESK. V lost 5 bases, J lost 5 bases, and 7 bases stayed unmatched. Generated by immunoSEQ multiplex PCR, the TCRdb table keeps only in-frame clones and is missing some. The table lists roughly 58,000 clones, 60% to 85% of them singletons. The TCR originated in a man aged 50-59 years with active or convalescent COVID-19. This chain connects TRBV14 to TRBJ2-1; 12 bases fit TRBD2. The sample taken for sequencing was peripheral blood. The CDR3 coding sequence is TGTGCCAGCAGCAAACGGACTAGCGGGATTAACAATGAGCAGTTCTTC. Its translation is CASSKRTSGINNEQFF.